Below, 27 T cell receptor beta chains from the same sample are listed, as sequenced in a study of CXCR3-negative and CXCR3-positive naive CD8 T cells. Regarding the study as a whole: Naive cells positive for CXCR3 carried more hydrophobic TRB CDR3s than CXCR3-negative ones.

Their antigens remain unidentified. The study made its TRB cDNA libraries by 5' RACE, adding UMI labels. After re-calling the 5' RACE reads, TCRdb lists one entry per CDR3 protein, DNA absent. This repertoire includes over 100,000 distinct CDR3 sequences. Material for sequencing was naive CXCR3+ CD8+ T cells from blood. The subset was: CD45RO-CCR7+CD27+CD95- naive CD8+ T cells expressing CXCR3 (TNR3+). The origin of the receptors is a human donor in good health. Some clones in this sample may be carry-over from other donors' samples.

The CDR3 sequence: CSARAGGGSGQETQYF. The genes are TRBV20-1 and TRBJ2-5; without DNA, the TCRdb call of TRBD1 cannot be checked. CDR1 is DFQATT and CDR2 is SNEGSKA in the germline V gene (reference sequence). There are 16 residues in the CDR3.

The chain links TRBV5-1 to TRBJ2-1; as DNA is missing, the TRBD1 call by TCRdb cannot be tested. Germline V gene lookup returns CDR1 SGHRS and CDR2 YFSETQ. This CDR3 has 15 amino acids. The CDR3 here is CASSWSDREDNEQFF. Supplemented by reference TRBV5-1 and TRBJ2-1, the full variable domain reads KAGVTQTPRYLIKTRGQQVTLSCSPISGHRSVSWYQQTPGQGLQFLFEYFSETQRNKGNFPGRFSGRQFSNSRSEMNVSTLELGDSALYLCASSWSDREDNEQFFGPGTRLTVL.

The chain uses TRBV4-3 and TRBJ2-7; with no DNA, the TCRdb D assignment of TRBD2 cannot be verified. Germline CDR1 reads LGHNA; CDR2 reads YSLEER. The length of the CDR3 is 17 residues. The CDR3 protein is CASSQDGRGGGLNEQYF.

The CDR3 loop is CASGALNTEAFF. The J gene is TRBJ1-1, the V gene TRBV7-6; TCRdb's D call of TRBD1 is untestable without DNA. The CDR3 extends over 12 amino acids. In germline, CDR1 is SGHVS, CDR2 FNYEAQ.

V usage is TRBV27 and J usage is TRBJ2-7; TCRdb's D gene call, TRBD1, goes unchecked for lack of DNA. CDR3 size: 14 residues. The V gene's germline CDR1 is MNHEY and CDR2 SMNVEV (reference sequence). CDR3 protein: CASSFGGVTAEQYF.

The chain couples TRBV5-6 to TRBJ2-5; the TCRdb D gene call, TRBD2, has no DNA to confirm it. Germline values: CDR1 SGHDT, CDR2 YYEEEE. This CDR3 comprises 18 residues. This CDR3 reads CASSQGLAGGPYQETQYF.

J is TRBJ2-7 and V is TRBV18; TCRdb picks TRBD2, but there is no DNA to check that call. Germline V gene data show CDR1 as KGHSH and CDR2 as LQKENI. The CDR3 spans 15 residues. CDR3 protein: CASSEETSATYEQYF.

The V call is TRBV7-9, the J call TRBJ1-2; the D call from TCRdb, TRBD1, cannot be confirmed without DNA. This CDR3 contains 14 residues. Germline lookup yields CDR1 SEHNR and CDR2 FQNEAQ (reference sequence). This CDR3 is CASSKTPSSYGYTF.

The rearrangement uses TRBV11-2 and TRBJ2-7; without DNA, the TCRdb call of TRBD1 cannot be checked. Germline lookup yields CDR1 SGHAT and CDR2 FQNNGV. This CDR3 has 17 residues. The CDR3 spells CASSLATQGAAPYEQYF.

This chain connects TRBV11-2 to TRBJ1-1; TCRdb proposes TRBD1, but this gene call is untestable without DNA. The CDR3 contains 16 residues. CDR1 and CDR2 from the germline V gene are SGHAT and FQNNGV. CDR3 amino acids: CASSTPQGSPNTEAFF.

V gene TRBV6-1 combines with J gene TRBJ2-3. CDR3 length: 14 amino acids. Germline V lookup: CDR1 MNHNS, CDR2 SASEGT. CDR3 region: CASGINLSTDTQYF.

This chain joins TRBV3-1 and TRBJ2-3. The CDR3 length is 14 residues. Germline values: CDR1 LGHDT, CDR2 YNNKEL (reference sequence). This CDR3 reads CASSQALAPDTQYF.

The CDR3 protein is CASSSWVADEQFF. The J gene is TRBJ2-1, the V gene TRBV5-5; TCRdb outputs TRBD2, but without DNA this stays unchecked. The germline V gene has CDR1 SGHKS and CDR2 YYEKEE (reference sequence). The CDR3 extends over 13 amino acids.

The V gene is TRBV4-2, the J gene TRBJ1-5; there is no DNA to check the TCRdb D call of TRBD1. The germline gives CDR1 LGHNA, CDR2 YNFKEQ. The CDR3 runs 17 residues. CDR3: CASSQDPGGGGNQPQHF.

V gene TRBV10-3 combines with J gene TRBJ1-1; TCRdb's D call, TRBD1, is unchecked because there is no DNA. In germline, CDR1 is ENHRY, CDR2 SYGVKD. The CDR3 loop spans 15 amino acids. The chain's CDR3 is CAIRNQGQGFTEAFF.

The chain employs TRBV7-9 and TRBJ1-5. CDR3 length: 12 amino acids. CDR1 is SEHNR and CDR2 is FQNEAQ in the germline V gene (reference sequence). CDR3 sequence reads: CASSLGGWPQHF. Based on the CDR3 plus reference TRBV7-9 and TRBJ1-5, the full variable domain is DTGVSQNPRHKITKRGQNVTFRCDPISEHNRLYWYRQTLGQGPEFLTYFQNEAQLEKSRLLSDRFSAERPKGSFSTLEIQRTEQGDSAMYLCASSLGGWPQHFGDGTRLSIL.

The chain has TRBV29-1 and TRBJ1-5; TCRdb proposes TRBD1, but this gene call is untestable without DNA. The CDR3 loop spans 13 amino acids. CDR1 and CDR2 (germline): SQVTM, ANQGSEA. CDR3 amino acids: CSVTLGGNQPQHF.

The chain carries TRBV29-1 and TRBJ2-2. The CDR3 length is 14 residues. Germline CDR1 SQVTM, CDR2 ANQGSEA. The CDR3 sequence is CSVVPGLNTGELFF.

The rearrangement uses TRBV7-6 and TRBJ2-7; the TRBD2 assignment by TCRdb is unverifiable without DNA. Germline CDR1 SGHVS, CDR2 FNYEAQ. The CDR3 contains 14 residues. The CDR3 reads CASSLDGSWGEQYF.

The chain's CDR3 is CSARDFKRSMYQETQYF. This chain uses TRBV20-1 with TRBJ2-5; TCRdb's D call, TRBD2, is unchecked because there is no DNA. CDR3 length: 17 residues. Germline V lookup: CDR1 DFQATT, CDR2 SNEGSKA (reference sequence).

The chain is built from TRBV28 and TRBJ1-2; TCRdb's D call, TRBD1, is unchecked because there is no DNA. This CDR3 region has 14 residues. Germline CDR1 reads MDHEN; CDR2 reads SYDVKM. CDR3 sequence: CASSFGGWGYGYTF.

The rearrangement links TRBV13 to TRBJ1-3. Germline V CDR1 and CDR2: PRHDT, FYEKMQ (reference sequence). The CDR3 length is 17 residues. CDR3 amino acids: CASRSLRGSLTGNTIYF.

This rearrangement joins TRBV12-3 or TRBV12-4 to TRBJ2-6; TCRdb gives TRBD2 as the D gene, but with no DNA this cannot be confirmed. This CDR3 is built from 15 residues. The CDR3 loop is CVSSHGWGRANVLTF.

The rearrangement uses TRBV7-2 and TRBJ2-5; TCRdb's D call, TRBD1, is unchecked because there is no DNA. Germline-derived CDR1 and CDR2 are SGHTA and FQGNSA. The CDR3 is 15 amino acids. The CDR3 sequence is CASSPEYEGLGTQYF.

The rearrangement links TRBV15 to TRBJ2-3. Germline V gene data show CDR1 as LNHNV and CDR2 as YYDKDF (reference sequence). This CDR3 contains 17 residues. CDR3 region: CATSRDRRASSTDTQYF.

The chain recombines TRBV6-2 or TRBV6-3 with TRBJ2-1; TCRdb outputs TRBD1, but without DNA this stays unchecked. The CDR3 has 16 residues. Germline V gene data show CDR1 as MNHEY and CDR2 as SVGEGT. Here the CDR3 reads CASSYSPGREPNEQFF.

This chain links TRBV5-6 with TRBJ1-2; TCRdb indicates TRBD1, and absent DNA this call remains unverified. CDR3 length: 13 residues. Per the germline V gene, CDR1 is SGHDT and CDR2 is YYEEEE. This CDR3 is CASSFGTGDGYTF.